The rows below give T cell receptor beta chains drawn from one sample of a study of human T cells and chemical hapten exposure. MiXCR, applied by TCRdb to the RACE reads, yields one record per CDR3 protein. Here the sample spans 370,000 or so distinct CDR3 sequences, approximately 5.1% being singletons. Sequenced here: whole blood, sampled in connection with sensitization to the hapten diphenylcyclopropenone (DPC). The receptors come from a woman between 50 and 59 years old with alopecia areata. Some clones in this sample may be carry-over from other donors' samples. Both conserved end residues are part of each CDR3. D genes are given only for firm matches. Expanded clones get a size class; other rows say once, few or many, or leave the size out.

j_call: TRBJ2-1; d_call: -; clone_size: few; v_call: TRBV28; cdr3_nt: TGTGCCAGCAGTTTCGGGACTGTTTACAATGAGCAGTTCTTC; cdr3_aa: CASSFGTVYNEQFF
j_call: TRBJ1-2; d_call: -; clone_size: few; v_call: TRBV21-1; cdr3_nt: TGTGCCAGCAGCAATGAGGCCCTGGGAGAGGAGGTACCTAACTATGGCTACACCTTC; cdr3_aa: CASSNEALGEEVPNYGYTF
j_call: TRBJ1-5; d_call: -; clone_size: many; v_call: TRBV6-1; cdr3_nt: TGTGCCAGCAGTTTAGAGGAGAATCAGCCCCAGCATTTT; cdr3_aa: CASSLEENQPQHF
j_call: TRBJ2-3; d_call: -; clone_size: -; v_call: TRBV12-3/TRBV12-4; cdr3_nt: TGTGCCAGCAGTTCGGGGAGTATAAATACGCAGTATTTT; cdr3_aa: CASSSGSINTQYF
j_call: TRBJ2-7; d_call: -; clone_size: few; v_call: TRBV28; cdr3_nt: TGTGCCAGCAGGTCCGGGGTCCTCTACGAGCAGTACTTC; cdr3_aa: CASRSGVLYEQYF
j_call: TRBJ2-3; d_call: TRBD2; clone_size: -; v_call: TRBV6-5; cdr3_nt: TGTGCCAGCACCTTACTAGCGGGAGACCCCACAGATACGCAGTATTTT; cdr3_aa: CASTLLAGDPTDTQYF
j_call: TRBJ2-7; d_call: TRBD1; clone_size: few; v_call: TRBV20-1; cdr3_nt: TGCAGTGCTAGGGGGTCTAACAGGGGTTCCTACGAGCAGTACTTC; cdr3_aa: CSARGSNRGSYEQYF
j_call: TRBJ2-1; d_call: -; clone_size: -; v_call: TRBV12-3/TRBV12-4; cdr3_nt: TGTGCCAGCAGCTATCCGGGACGTTTTAATGAGCAGTTCTTC; cdr3_aa: CASSYPGRFNEQFF
j_call: TRBJ1-4; d_call: -; clone_size: many; v_call: TRBV7-9; cdr3_nt: TGTGCCAGCAGCCTTCGTTTGGAGGATCAGCGACTGTTTTTT; cdr3_aa: CASSLRLEDQRLFF
j_call: TRBJ2-7; d_call: TRBD1; clone_size: -; v_call: TRBV20-1; cdr3_nt: TGCAGTGCTAGGGGGACAGGGTCTGACGAGCAGTACTTC; cdr3_aa: CSARGTGSDEQYF
j_call: TRBJ1-1; d_call: -; clone_size: many; v_call: TRBV7-9; cdr3_nt: TGTGCCAGCAGCTCACAGGGTTTTGGAGGCACTGAAGCTTTCTTT; cdr3_aa: CASSSQGFGGTEAFF
j_call: TRBJ1-6; d_call: -; clone_size: few; v_call: TRBV4-2; cdr3_nt: TGTGCCAGCAGCCAAGGCGGGCTGGCACCCCTCCACTTT; cdr3_aa: CASSQGGLAPLHF
j_call: TRBJ1-1; d_call: -; clone_size: -; v_call: TRBV25-1; cdr3_nt: TGTGCCAGCAGTACCACCCCCACTGAAGCTTTCTTT; cdr3_aa: CASSTTPTEAFF
j_call: TRBJ1-4; d_call: -; clone_size: few; v_call: TRBV10-3; cdr3_nt: TGTGCCATCAGTGAAAGGGGAACTAATGAAAAACTGTTTTTT; cdr3_aa: CAISERGTNEKLFF
j_call: TRBJ2-3; d_call: -; clone_size: many; v_call: TRBV5-8; cdr3_nt: TGTGCCAGCAGCTTGAGGCTGGGACAAGCAGATACGCAGTATTTT; cdr3_aa: CASSLRLGQADTQYF
j_call: TRBJ1-1; d_call: -; clone_size: -; v_call: TRBV12-3/TRBV12-4; cdr3_nt: TGTGCCAGCAGTCTAACGACTGGGCCTGGGACTGAAGCTTTCTTT; cdr3_aa: CASSLTTGPGTEAFF
j_call: TRBJ1-6; d_call: -; clone_size: few; v_call: TRBV6-5; cdr3_nt: TGTGCCAGCAGTTACACCTGGACGGGAAATAATTCACCCCTCCACTTT; cdr3_aa: CASSYTWTGNNSPLHF
j_call: TRBJ1-1; d_call: TRBD1; clone_size: many; v_call: TRBV7-3; cdr3_nt: TGTGCCAGCAGCTTGGGGGACAGGCGGAACACTGAAGCTTTCTTT; cdr3_aa: CASSLGDRRNTEAFF
j_call: TRBJ1-5; d_call: -; clone_size: -; v_call: TRBV5-4; cdr3_nt: TGTGCCAGCAGCCTCGGCGGTATTGGGACGAATCAGCCCCAGCATTTT; cdr3_aa: CASSLGGIGTNQPQHF
j_call: TRBJ2-4; d_call: -; clone_size: -; v_call: TRBV28; cdr3_nt: TGTGCCAGCAGCCAGGGAGCCGTAGCCAAAAACATTCAGTACTTC; cdr3_aa: CASSQGAVAKNIQYF
j_call: TRBJ1-2; d_call: -; clone_size: many; v_call: TRBV27; cdr3_nt: TGTGCCAGCAGTCCCGCCGACAGGTTGGCTAACTATGGCTACACCTTC; cdr3_aa: CASSPADRLANYGYTF
j_call: TRBJ2-3; d_call: TRBD2; clone_size: -; v_call: TRBV6-5; cdr3_nt: TGTGCCAGCACCCTACTAGCGGGGGCAACGGTAGATACGCAGTATTTT; cdr3_aa: CASTLLAGATVDTQYF
j_call: TRBJ1-1; d_call: -; clone_size: few; v_call: TRBV5-4; cdr3_nt: TGTGCCAGCAGCTTTGGGGGCTTGGAAGCTTTCTTT; cdr3_aa: CASSFGGLEAFF
j_call: TRBJ2-3; d_call: TRBD2; clone_size: few; v_call: TRBV7-9; cdr3_nt: TGTGCCAGCAGCTTTGGACTAGCGGGAGTTGATACGCAGTATTTT; cdr3_aa: CASSFGLAGVDTQYF
j_call: TRBJ1-5; d_call: -; clone_size: -; v_call: TRBV5-1; cdr3_nt: TGCGCCAGCAGCTTGGATGGGGATCAGCCCCAGCATTTT; cdr3_aa: CASSLDGDQPQHF
j_call: TRBJ2-3; d_call: -; clone_size: many; v_call: TRBV5-1; cdr3_nt: TGCGCCAGCAGCTTGAGGGCCGGGACTTCAACTAGCACAGATACGCAGTATTTT; cdr3_aa: CASSLRAGTSTSTDTQYF
j_call: TRBJ2-3; d_call: -; clone_size: few; v_call: TRBV5-1; cdr3_nt: TGCGCCAGCGCCGCAGCCACCCGCACAGATACGCAGTATTTT; cdr3_aa: CASAAATRTDTQYF
j_call: TRBJ2-1; d_call: TRBD1; clone_size: few; v_call: TRBV12-3/TRBV12-4; cdr3_nt: TGTGCCAGCAGTTATTACAGGGGGCCCCCTCACAATGAGCAGTTCTTC; cdr3_aa: CASSYYRGPPHNEQFF
j_call: TRBJ2-3; d_call: -; clone_size: -; v_call: TRBV5-1; cdr3_nt: TGCGCCAGCAGCTTGGACACCCCCGATACGCAGTATTTT; cdr3_aa: CASSLDTPDTQYF
j_call: TRBJ2-2; d_call: -; clone_size: many; v_call: TRBV28; cdr3_nt: TGTGCCAGCAGTTCCGGGAGAGGAGGGCTGACCGGGGAGCTGTTTTTT; cdr3_aa: CASSSGRGGLTGELFF
j_call: TRBJ2-3; d_call: -; clone_size: few; v_call: TRBV3-1; cdr3_nt: TGTGCCAGCAGTAGGTCCGTGAGGGAGAGCACAGATACGCAGTATTTT; cdr3_aa: CASSRSVRESTDTQYF
j_call: TRBJ1-1; d_call: -; clone_size: -; v_call: TRBV10-3; cdr3_nt: TGTGCCATCAGTGAGTCGGAAGAAACACGCGCTTTCTTT; cdr3_aa: CAISESEETRAFF
j_call: TRBJ1-4; d_call: -; clone_size: -; v_call: TRBV7-9; cdr3_nt: TGTGCCAGCAGCTACCCTGGGGGCTCTAATGAAAAACTGTTTTTT; cdr3_aa: CASSYPGGSNEKLFF
j_call: TRBJ2-3; d_call: -; clone_size: many; v_call: TRBV7-2; cdr3_nt: TGTGCCAGCAGCTTAAGGATTCAGGGACGGACAGATACGCAGTATTTT; cdr3_aa: CASSLRIQGRTDTQYF
j_call: TRBJ2-3; d_call: -; clone_size: -; v_call: TRBV5-1; cdr3_nt: TGCGCCAGCAGCTTATTCAGGGACGAAGATACGCAGTATTTT; cdr3_aa: CASSLFRDEDTQYF
j_call: TRBJ2-3; d_call: TRBD1; clone_size: few; v_call: TRBV2; cdr3_nt: TGTGCCAGCAACAGGGGCACCACAGATACGCAGTATTTT; cdr3_aa: CASNRGTTDTQYF
j_call: TRBJ2-7; d_call: -; clone_size: -; v_call: TRBV29-1; cdr3_nt: TGCAGCGTTGGCTACCCAGGGGAGGGGATCTACGAGCAGTACTTC; cdr3_aa: CSVGYPGEGIYEQYF
j_call: TRBJ2-2; d_call: -; clone_size: -; v_call: TRBV7-9; cdr3_nt: TGTGCCAGCAGCTTAGAGCCCTCGACCGGGGAGCTGTTTTTT; cdr3_aa: CASSLEPSTGELFF
j_call: TRBJ2-1; d_call: TRBD1; clone_size: -; v_call: TRBV28; cdr3_nt: TGTGCCAGCAGTGCCGGGACAGGGGCGGACAATGAGCAGTTCTTC; cdr3_aa: CASSAGTGADNEQFF
j_call: TRBJ1-1; d_call: -; clone_size: many; v_call: TRBV25-1; cdr3_nt: TGTGCCAGCAGTGAGAGGGACGGCACTGAAGCTTTCTTT; cdr3_aa: CASSERDGTEAFF
j_call: TRBJ1-2; d_call: -; clone_size: many; v_call: TRBV7-8; cdr3_nt: TGTGCCAGCAGCTTGGGGGGGCCTGGCTACACCTTC; cdr3_aa: CASSLGGPGYTF
j_call: TRBJ1-5; d_call: TRBD1; clone_size: few; v_call: TRBV7-2; cdr3_nt: TGTGCCAGCAGCTCTCGGACAGGACCATCTAGGGATCAGCCCCAGCATTTT; cdr3_aa: CASSSRTGPSRDQPQHF
j_call: TRBJ2-7; d_call: -; clone_size: few; v_call: TRBV28; cdr3_nt: TGTGCCACCGAGAGGCCTCCGTACGAGCAGTACTTC; cdr3_aa: CATERPPYEQYF
j_call: TRBJ1-4; d_call: TRBD1; clone_size: -; v_call: TRBV2; cdr3_nt: TGTGCCAGCAGCGGTGACAGGGGGCTTTTT; cdr3_aa: CASSGDRGLF
j_call: TRBJ1-5; d_call: -; clone_size: -; v_call: TRBV4-1; cdr3_nt: TGCGCCAGCAGCCAATACGGGGGGAGTCAGCCCCAGCATTTT; cdr3_aa: CASSQYGGSQPQHF
j_call: TRBJ2-5; d_call: -; clone_size: -; v_call: TRBV4-2; cdr3_nt: TGTGCCAGCAGCCAAGATAGCGGACAAGAGACCCAGTACTTC; cdr3_aa: CASSQDSGQETQYF